A single T cell receptor beta chain is shown here with its context. Its antigen is unknown. This specimen belongs to a study of cytomegalovirus exposure and HLA in healthy donors. Overall study results and limits: Trimming of TCR beta V- and J-genes showed a link, identified in a later analysis, to a missense DCLRE1C variant. Later work found most CMV-associated TCR beta chains apparently HLA-restricted. Earlier analysis looked at TCR beta V segments, and most were productive about 87% or about 30% of the time.

The CDR3 has 15 amino acids. Germline CDR1 reads SNHLY; CDR2 reads FYNNEI. The J segment lost 7 bases and the V segment lost 10 bases, leaving 17 bases of the junction unmatched. The PCR contained 60 Vbeta and 13 Jbeta primers. The protocol was immunoSEQ multiplex PCR, while the TCRdb copy is restricted to in-frame clones and leaves out a portion. The sample has roughly 230,000 clones; 78% are singletons. Sequenced input: PBMCs. The chain combines TRBV2 with TRBJ1-2; 8 bases map to TRBD1. This sequence was found in a boy younger than 18 in good health and CMV-seronegative. CDR3 region: CATSPDREKWLGYTF. CDR3 DNA: TGTGCCACCAGCCCGGACAGGGAAAAGTGGCTTGGCTACACCTTC.